Shown below are 26 T cell receptor beta chains from a single sample sequenced in a study of breast tumors, draining lymph nodes, adjacent tissues. Samples came from axillary lymph nodes draining the breast cancer. TCRdb ran MiXCR on the multiplex PCR reads and lists one entry per CDR3 protein. The data contain more than 200,000 distinct CDR3 sequences, about a third of them singletons. Sequences were obtained from axillary lymph node tissue. These receptor sequences come from a female donor with breast cancer. Some clones in this sample may be carry-over from other donors' samples.

This clonotype showed up many times. Here the CDR3 reads CASSGIAGPAYNEQFF. DNA for the CDR3: TGTGCCAGCAGCGGAATAGCGGGTCCCGCCTACAATGAGCAGTTCTTC. The chain joins TRBV7-6 to TRBJ2-1, with 7 bases fitting TRBD2. Germline assignment: CDR1 SGHVS and CDR2 FNYEAQ. CDR3 length: 16 amino acids. Trimming removed 5 bases from V and 2 bases from J; junction bases left unmatched: 9.

The CDR3 is CARGTTTTSYEQYF. CDR3 nucleotides: TGTGCCAGAGGGACTACCACGACGAGCTACGAGCAGTACTTC. The rearrangement joins TRBV25-1 to TRBJ2-7; 7 bases are a match to TRBD2. The CDR3 contains 14 residues. Trimming removed 9 bases from V and 3 bases from J; junction bases left unmatched: 11. From germline, CDR1 is MGHDK and CDR2 SYGVNS.

Of note for this clonotype: Given a much more abundant clone one base away, this may be a read error. The gene calls are TRBV6-2 or TRBV6-3 and TRBJ2-2; maybe TRBD1 (6 bases). The germline V gene encodes CDR1 MNHEY and CDR2 SVGEGT. V gave up 8 bases and J gave up 0 bases, with 13 bases separating them. The CDR3 spans 15 residues. CDR3 sequence reads: CASYQGNTNTGELFF. CDR3 DNA sequence: TGTGCCAGCTACCAGGGGAACACGAACACCGGGGAGCTGTTTTTT.

Turning to this clonotype: One end of the junction varies from germline; a read error may be responsible. CDR3 nucleotide sequence: TGTGTCAGCAGTCACCAGGGGCACACTAATGAAAAACTGTTTTTT. It specifies CVSSHQGHTNEKLFF. This chain links TRBV6-2 or TRBV6-3 with TRBJ1-4; possible D gene TRBD1, 6 bases. The length of the CDR3 is 15 residues. The V gene's germline CDR1 is MNHEY and CDR2 SVGEGT.

On this clonotype: With a much larger clone just one base away, this may be a read error. The chain carries TRBV6-2 or TRBV6-3 and TRBJ2-7, with D possibly TRBD2 on 6 matching bases. The CDR3 consists of 15 residues. Trimming left V 6 bases short and J 0 bases short, with 15 bases between. Germline values: CDR1 MNHEY, CDR2 SVGEGT. In nucleotides, the CDR3 is TGTGCCAGCAGGGCCTCTAGCGCCCGCTCCTACGAGCAGTACTTC. As protein: CASRASSARSYEQYF.

This clonotype was recorded at least ten times. The chain carries TRBV12-3 or TRBV12-4 and TRBJ2-7; D remains unclear. This CDR3 region has 14 residues. V shed 3 bases and J shed 4 bases, with 13 bases lying between them. The CDR3 DNA reads as TGTGCCAGCAGTTTGACCGGCCCCCCGTACGAGCAGTACTTC. Translation gives CASSLTGPPYEQYF.

A note on this clonotype: One end of the junction varies from germline; a read error may be responsible. This chain links TRBV7-7 with TRBJ2-3, with TRBD2 as a possible D gene (6 bases). The germline CDR1 and CDR2 sequences are SSHAT and FNYEAQ (reference sequence). CDR3 length: 13 amino acids. The CDR3 spells CASSLADLDTQYF. DNA for the CDR3: TGTGCTAGCAGCTTAGCGGACCTGGATACGCAGTATTTT.

This clonotype has just a few counts. The chain joins TRBV3-1 to TRBJ2-1; D possibly uses TRBD1 or TRBD2 (5 bases each). V lost 8 bases, J lost 6 bases, and 20 bases lay in between. Germline loops: CDR1 LGHDT, CDR2 YNNKEL (reference sequence). CDR3 length equals 15 residues. Here the CDR3 DNA reads TGTGCCAGCGGTTCGTACGGGACCTATGGCAATGAGCAGTTCTTC. Residues: CASGSYGTYGNEQFF.

This clonotype came up many times. The V gene is TRBV7-8, the J gene TRBJ1-2; a possible D gene is TRBD1 (5 bases). The CDR3 is made up of 13 amino acids. The V and J ends lost 5 bases and 4 bases respectively, with 11 bases between them. The germline CDR1 and CDR2 sequences are SGHVS and FQNEAQ. DNA for the CDR3: TGTGCCAGCAGCGGACATTTTTCCTATGGCTACACCTTC. It is translated as CASSGHFSYGYTF.

Of note for this clonotype: This sequence may be a read error, since a much larger clone differs from it by one base. This chain links TRBV28 with TRBJ2-7; 7 bases align to TRBD1. This CDR3 is built from 12 residues. Germline loops: CDR1 MDHEN, CDR2 SYDVKM. CDR3 sequence: CACSSQGIRQYF. Here the CDR3 DNA reads TGTGCCTGCAGTTCACAGGGGATTCGGCAGTACTTC.

The chain employs TRBV5-1 and TRBJ2-1; 10 bases fit TRBD1. The CDR3 has 16 residues. The germline V gene encodes CDR1 SGHRS and CDR2 YFSETQ. The trim removed 0 bases at V and 1 base at J, leaving 1 base unmatched. The DNA of the CDR3 is TGCGCCAGCAGCTTGGGGGACAGGGGTTCCTACAATGAGCAGTTCTTC. Its protein is CASSLGDRGSYNEQFF.

This clonotype was counted ten times or more. This chain links TRBV10-3 with TRBJ2-2, with 8 positions matching TRBD2. The CDR3 covers 15 residues. Per germline, CDR1 ENHRY and CDR2 SYGVKD. V gave up 3 bases and J gave up 4 bases; unmatched junction bases: 4. The CDR3 DNA follows: TGTGCCATCAGTGACCCTAGCGGGCGCACCGGGGAGCTGTTTTTT. It translates to CAISDPSGRTGELFF.

A note on this clonotype: A much larger clone differs from this one at a single base, so this may be a read error. This chain uses TRBV6-1 with TRBJ1-3; 8 nucleotides align to TRBD1. CDR1 is MNHNS and CDR2 is SASEGT in the germline V gene. The CDR3 extends over 19 amino acids. CDR3 loop: CASIQRGTRGRQSGNTIHF. The CDR3 DNA reads TGTGCCAGCATTCAGCGGGGAACCAGGGGGCGGCAATCTGGAAACACCATACATTTT.

Remarks on this clonotype: This may arise from a read error, as a much more abundant clone is one base away. The chain couples TRBV16 to TRBJ2-7, with D perhaps matching TRBD1 or TRBD2 (5 bases each). Trimming left V 1 base short and J 2 bases short, with 12 bases between. This CDR3 comprises 15 residues. The germline V gene has CDR1 KGHSY and CDR2 FQNENV. The CDR3 region has the DNA TGTGCCAGCAGCCAATGGGGGAGCAGGACCTACGAGCAGTACTTC. It yields the protein CASSQWGSRTYEQYF.

This clonotype was seen at least ten times. The chain is built from TRBV7-3 and TRBJ2-1, with D unclear. Trimming took 3 bases from V and 4 from J, leaving 10 bases between them. CDR3 length: 14 amino acids. Germline V gene lookup returns CDR1 SGHTA and CDR2 FQGTGA. CDR3 sequence (DNA): TGTGCCAGCAGCTTTACCCGGACGTACAATGAGCAGTTCTTC. It is translated as CASSFTRTYNEQFF. The full variable domain, with the rest looked up from reference TRBV7-3 and TRBJ2-1, is GAGVSQTPSNKVTEKGKYVELRCDPISGHTALYWYRQSLGQGPEFLIYFQGTGAADDSGLPNDRFFAVRPEGSVSTLKIQRTERGDSAVYLCASSFTRTYNEQFFGPGTRLTVL.

Points on this clonotype: Just one base apart from a much larger clone, this may be a read error. The missing conserved phenylalanine or tryptophan at the end of this CDR3 makes a read error likely. This rearrangement joins TRBV5-1 to TRBJ2-5, with 7 nucleotides matching TRBD2. Trimming cost V 2 bases and J 9 bases; bases outside gene matches: 7. Germline assignment: CDR1 SGHRS and CDR2 YFSETQ. This CDR3 comprises 13 residues. The CDR3 bases are TGCGCCAGCAGCTTTAGCCAGGGAGGGGCCCAGTACGTC. Its translation is CASSFSQGGAQYV.

This clonotype was found many times. V and J are TRBV7-9 and TRBJ2-3, with TRBD1 as a possible D gene (6 bases). The CDR3 loop spans 15 amino acids. Germline V gene data show CDR1 as SEHNR and CDR2 as FQNEAQ (reference sequence). Trimming left V 4 bases short and J 2 bases short, with 13 bases between. This chain's CDR3 is CASSSGDGATDTQYF. The CDR3 DNA is TGTGCCAGCAGCTCAGGGGACGGAGCCACAGATACGCAGTATTTT.

As for this clonotype: A read error may produce the germline difference seen at one junction end. The genes are TRBV5-6 and TRBJ2-7; 8 bases line up with TRBD2. This CDR3 region has 15 residues. Germline-derived CDR1 and CDR2 are SGHDT and YYEEEE. CDR3 loop: CGSSLDLTSVDEQYF. DNA for the CDR3: TGTGGCAGCAGCTTGGACCTGACTAGCGTGGACGAGCAATACTTC.

This clonotype was detected only once. No DNA is shown, since the ends of the CDR3 on it are uncertain; the CDR3 is the one TCRdb lists. The V and J genes are TRBV2 and TRBJ2-3; TRBD2, the table's D call, lacks a check against the DNA. Germline V gives CDR1 SNHLY, CDR2 FYNNEI. Including both end residues, the CDR3 is 16 amino acids long. CDR3 sequence reads: CASSEVASGSLDTRYF.

Ten or more counts support this clonotype. The genes are TRBV3-1 and TRBJ2-7; D gene unclear. Per germline, CDR1 LGHDT and CDR2 YNNKEL (reference sequence). The CDR3 has 13 amino acids. Between the trimmed V and J ends, which lost 4 bases and 7 bases, there was a span of 14 bases. CDR3 region: CASSLRQAREQYF. The CDR3 nucleotides read TGTGCCAGCAGCCTAAGGCAGGCTAGAGAGCAGTACTTC.

This clonotype was found many times. This chain links TRBV4-1 with TRBJ1-4; TRBD1 is a possible D gene (6 bases). Trimming took 6 bases from V and 8 from J, leaving 16 bases between them. Germline loops: CDR1 MGHRA, CDR2 YSYEKL. The CDR3 contains 14 residues. CDR3: CASRSGTRGEKLFF. As DNA, the CDR3 is TGCGCCAGCAGGTCCGGGACAAGAGGCGAAAAACTGTTTTTT.

At least ten counts were recorded for this clonotype. The CDR3 spells CASSPSNGRAREQFF. As DNA, the CDR3 is TGTGCCAGCAGTCCCTCTAACGGGAGGGCCAGAGAGCAGTTCTTC. The chain is built from TRBV6-5 and TRBJ2-1, with TRBD2 matching over 8 bases. Germline V gene data show CDR1 as MNHEY and CDR2 as SVGAGI. CDR3 length: 15 amino acids. Trimming at V came to 5 bases and at J to 10 bases, leaving 13 bases not matched to a gene.

This clonotype was seen only a few times. The chain is built from TRBV28 and TRBJ2-3, with 9 bases aligning to TRBD1. Looked up from germline, CDR1 is MDHEN and CDR2 is SYDVKM. Trimming at V came to 5 bases and at J to 3 bases, leaving 6 bases not matched to a gene. The CDR3 is 15 amino acids. For the CDR3, the DNA is TGTGCCAGCAGTAGATTCGGGACAGGGACAGATACGCAGTATTTT. It translates to CASSRFGTGTDTQYF.

This clonotype appeared many times. The chain carries TRBV20-1 and TRBJ2-5; D might be TRBD1 or TRBD2, each matching 5 bases. This CDR3 comprises 14 residues. V gave up 3 bases and J gave up 1 base, with 12 bases separating them. Germline assignment: CDR1 DFQATT and CDR2 SNEGSKA (reference sequence). The CDR3 DNA sequence: TGCAGTGCTAGGGGACGCCAACCCCAAGAGACCCAGTACTTC. Encoded protein: CSARGRQPQETQYF.

The sample holds many counts of this clonotype. The rearrangement uses TRBV30 and TRBJ1-2, with D unresolved. The CDR3 is made up of 13 amino acids. Germline lookup yields CDR1 GTSNPN and CDR2 SVGIG (reference sequence). Trimming cost V 2 bases and J 0 bases, with 7 bases left between them. CDR3: CAWSTGSNYGYTF. The CDR3 DNA sequence: TGTGCCTGGAGTACGGGTTCTAACTATGGCTACACCTTC.

This clonotype was recorded at least ten times. The CDR3 does not end in the conserved phenylalanine or tryptophan, so this is likely a read error. The gene calls are TRBV19 and TRBJ2-5; 11 nucleotides match TRBD2. V was clipped by 6 bases and J by 4 bases; unmatched bases: 10. Germline-derived CDR1 and CDR2 are LNHDA and SQIVND (reference sequence). This CDR3 contains 16 residues. The CDR3 coding sequence is TGTGCCAGTAGCTTCATAGCGGGAGGGCCCGGAGAGACCCAGTACTCC. Translated: CASSFIAGGPGETQYS.